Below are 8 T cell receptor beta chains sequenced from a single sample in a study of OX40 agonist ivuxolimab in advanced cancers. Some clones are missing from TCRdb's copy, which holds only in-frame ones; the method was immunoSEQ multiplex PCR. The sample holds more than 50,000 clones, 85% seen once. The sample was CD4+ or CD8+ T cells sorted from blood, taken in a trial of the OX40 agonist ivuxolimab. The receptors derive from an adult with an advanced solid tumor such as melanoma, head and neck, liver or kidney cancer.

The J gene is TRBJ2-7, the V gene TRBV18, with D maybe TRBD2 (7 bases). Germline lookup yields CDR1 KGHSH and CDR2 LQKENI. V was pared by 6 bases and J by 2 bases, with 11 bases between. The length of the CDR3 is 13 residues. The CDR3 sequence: CASSGGPPYEQYF. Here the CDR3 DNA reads TGTGCCAGCTCGGGGGGGCCCCCCTACGAGCAGTACTTC.

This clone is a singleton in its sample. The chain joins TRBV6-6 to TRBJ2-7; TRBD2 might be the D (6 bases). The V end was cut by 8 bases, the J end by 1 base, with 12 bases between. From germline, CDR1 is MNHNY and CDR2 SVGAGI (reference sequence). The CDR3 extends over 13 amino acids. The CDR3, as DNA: TGTGCCAGCTCCCGGGGGAGTTCCTACGAGCAGTACTTC. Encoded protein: CASSRGSSYEQYF.

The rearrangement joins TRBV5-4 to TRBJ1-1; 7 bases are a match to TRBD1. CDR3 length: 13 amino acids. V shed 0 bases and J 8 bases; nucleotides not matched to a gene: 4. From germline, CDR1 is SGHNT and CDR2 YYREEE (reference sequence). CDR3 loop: CASSLVGTDEAFF. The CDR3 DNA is TGTGCCAGCAGCTTGGTTGGGACAGACGAAGCTTTCTTT.

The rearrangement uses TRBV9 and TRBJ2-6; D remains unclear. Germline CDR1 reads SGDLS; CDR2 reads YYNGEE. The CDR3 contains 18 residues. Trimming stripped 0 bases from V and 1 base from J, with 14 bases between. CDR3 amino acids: CASSVVPGHRSGANVLTF. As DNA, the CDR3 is TGTGCCAGCAGCGTAGTTCCAGGCCACAGATCTGGGGCCAACGTCCTGACTTTC.

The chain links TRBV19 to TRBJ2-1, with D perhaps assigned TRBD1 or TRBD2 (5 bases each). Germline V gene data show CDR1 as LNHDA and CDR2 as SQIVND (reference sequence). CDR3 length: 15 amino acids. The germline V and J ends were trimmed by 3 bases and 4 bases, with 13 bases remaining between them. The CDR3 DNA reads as TGTGCCAGTAGTATCCAGGGAGTAGGGTACAATGAGCAGTTCTTC. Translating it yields CASSIQGVGYNEQFF.

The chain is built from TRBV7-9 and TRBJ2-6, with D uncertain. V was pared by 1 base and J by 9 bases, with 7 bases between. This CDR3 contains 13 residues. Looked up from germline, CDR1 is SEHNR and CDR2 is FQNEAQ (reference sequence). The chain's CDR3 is CASSLEEGNVLTF. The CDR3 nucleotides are TGTGCCAGCAGCTTAGAAGAAGGCAACGTCCTGACTTTC.

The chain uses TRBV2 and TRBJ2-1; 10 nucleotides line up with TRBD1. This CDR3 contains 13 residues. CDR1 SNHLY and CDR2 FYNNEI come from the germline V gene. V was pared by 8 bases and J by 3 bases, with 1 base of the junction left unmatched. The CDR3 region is CASGDRGYNEQFF. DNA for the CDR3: TGTGCCAGCGGGGACAGGGGCTACAATGAGCAGTTCTTC.

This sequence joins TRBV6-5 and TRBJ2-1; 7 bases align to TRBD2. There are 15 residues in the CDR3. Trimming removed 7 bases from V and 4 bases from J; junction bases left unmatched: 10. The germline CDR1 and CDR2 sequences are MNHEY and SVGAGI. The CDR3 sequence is CASKLLWGGYNEQFF. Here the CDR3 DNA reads TGTGCCAGCAAGCTCTTATGGGGGGGGTACAATGAGCAGTTCTTC.